Listed here are 31 T cell receptor beta chains from one sample, sequenced in a study of T cell responses to AZD1222 COVID-19 vaccine. Profiling relied on immunoSEQ multiplex PCR, and the TCRdb table lists in-frame clones only, not all of them. The table lists 95,000 to 150,000 clones, about 90% of them singletons. Here the sequenced sample was peripheral blood, taken on day 0 of AZD1222 vaccination. The receptor set was obtained from an adult in good health.

V and J are TRBV2 and TRBJ2-5; 14 bases fit TRBD2. CDR1 is SNHLY, CDR2 FYNNEI, per germline. Germline trimming cut 9 bases from V and 4 bases from J; bases unmatched to any gene: 7. The CDR3 covers 15 residues. The DNA of the CDR3 is TGTGCCAGTGGTTTAGGACTAGCGGGAGGAGAGACCCAGTACTTC. Its protein product is CASGLGLAGGETQYF.

This clone was observed a handful of times. DNA of the CDR3: TGCGCCAGCAGTGACGGGACAGGAGCTTACGAGCAGTACTTC. This gives the protein CASSDGTGAYEQYF. J is TRBJ2-7 and V is TRBV10-1; the match to TRBD1 covers 8 bases. After removal of 3 bases from V and 4 bases from J, the junction contained 5 bases not matched to a gene. This CDR3 contains 14 residues. Germline V gives CDR1 WNHNN, CDR2 SYGVQD (reference sequence).

The V call is TRBV5-4, the J call TRBJ1-6; D gene uncertain. The CDR3 totals 13 residues. Germline V gene data show CDR1 as SGHNT and CDR2 as YYREEE (reference sequence). V dropped 4 bases and J dropped 5 bases, with 7 bases sitting between them. In nucleotides, the CDR3 is TGTGCCAGCAGCCCGGATCATAATTCACCCCTCCACTTT. The encoded protein is CASSPDHNSPLHF.

The V and J genes are TRBV18 and TRBJ1-4, with a weak D call TRBD1 (5 bases). Germline CDR1 reads KGHSH; CDR2 reads LQKENI. The CDR3 totals 15 residues. V was cut by 2 bases and J by 1 base, with 8 bases left in between. The CDR3 protein is CASSPSQGTNEKLFF. The CDR3 coding sequence is TGTGCCAGCTCACCATCTCAGGGAACTAATGAAAAACTGTTTTTT.

The V call is TRBV5-1, the J call TRBJ2-2, with D hard to call. Trimming left V 4 bases short and J 6 bases short, with 16 bases between. Germline CDR1 reads SGHRS; CDR2 reads YFSETQ. This CDR3 is 15 amino acids long. The CDR3 DNA sequence: TGCGCCAGCAGCCCCGGGCCCCACCCTCCCGGGGAGCTGTTTTTT. It translates to CASSPGPHPPGELFF.

This clone was seen once. The CDR3: CASGTQSGANVLTF. CDR3 coding DNA: TGCGCCAGCGGCACACAATCTGGGGCCAACGTCCTGACTTTC. This chain connects TRBV5-1 to TRBJ2-6; no firm D call. V dropped 7 bases and J dropped 1 base, with 9 bases sitting between them. The CDR3 loop spans 14 amino acids. Germline V gives CDR1 SGHRS, CDR2 YFSETQ.

This clone has a handful of counts. This chain uses TRBV19 with TRBJ1-5; no definite D call. The germline CDR1 and CDR2 sequences are LNHDA and SQIVND (reference sequence). V was pared by 3 bases and J by 0 bases, with 9 bases between. The CDR3 has 15 amino acids. The chain's CDR3 is CASSMTAYSNQPQHF. DNA of the CDR3: TGTGCCAGTAGTATGACGGCTTATAGCAATCAGCCCCAGCATTTT.

CDR3 DNA: TGTGCCAGCAGCCTCGGGACATCTAACTATGGCTACACCTTC. This sequence encodes CASSLGTSNYGYTF. V is TRBV16 and J is TRBJ1-2, with TRBD1 as a possible D gene (6 bases). Germline values: CDR1 KGHSY, CDR2 FQNENV. Trimming removed 4 bases at V and 0 bases at J, with 9 bases between. The CDR3 totals 14 residues.

V and J are TRBV7-3 and TRBJ2-5; tentative D call: TRBD2 (6 bases). This CDR3 spans 15 amino acids. The germline V gene encodes CDR1 SGHTA and CDR2 FQGTGA. V was cut by 5 bases and J by 5 bases, with 18 bases left in between. CDR3 protein: CASSPKGGRFETQYF. For the CDR3, the DNA is TGTGCCAGCAGCCCTAAAGGAGGGCGGTTTGAGACCCAGTACTTC.

The chain combines TRBV29-1 with TRBJ1-6, with 8 bases lining up with TRBD1. V shed 7 bases, J shed 7 bases, and the junction held 3 bases outside the gene matches. Looked up from germline, CDR1 is SQVTM and CDR2 is ANQGSEA. The CDR3 spans 12 residues. The CDR3 region is CSARQGNSPLHF. CDR3 DNA sequence: TGCAGCGCCCGACAGGGGAATTCACCCCTCCACTTT.

The V and J genes are TRBV18 and TRBJ2-7; 7 bases fit TRBD1. Germline loops: CDR1 KGHSH, CDR2 LQKENI. The CDR3 sequence is 12 residues long. V shed 6 bases, J shed 12 bases, and the junction held 11 bases outside the gene matches. CDR3: CASSLFRDSPYF. The CDR3 region has the DNA TGTGCCAGCTCTCTTTTCCGGGACAGTCCGTACTTC.

J is TRBJ2-2 and V is TRBV3-1 (or the pseudogene TRBV3-2); D is uncertain. This CDR3 is 14 amino acids long. Germline loops: CDR1 LGHDT, CDR2 YNNKEL (reference sequence). The V end was cut by 2 bases, the J end by 7 bases, with 11 bases between. CDR3 nucleotide sequence: TGTGCCAGCAGCCAAAACATAATCGGCGGGGAGCTGTTTTTT. Translating it yields CASSQNIIGGELFF.

This chain uses TRBV30 with TRBJ2-2; TRBD2 might be the D (5 bases). Per germline, CDR1 GTSNPN and CDR2 SVGIG (reference sequence). V gave up 5 bases and J gave up 7 bases, with 11 bases separating them. There are 12 residues in the CDR3. The CDR3: CAWGRAHGELFF. Written as DNA, the CDR3 is TGTGCCTGGGGGCGGGCCCACGGGGAGCTGTTTTTT.

The J gene is TRBJ2-1, the V gene TRBV13; 8 positions agree with TRBD2. Trimming at V came to 5 bases and at J to 1 base, leaving 10 bases not matched to a gene. The CDR3 runs 17 residues. CDR1 is PRHDT and CDR2 is FYEKMQ in the germline V gene (reference sequence). In DNA, the CDR3 is TGTGCCAGCAGCCCCCAAGCGGGGGAGGGATCCTACAATGAGCAGTTCTTC. Translation: CASSPQAGEGSYNEQFF.

The chain recombines TRBV5-5 with TRBJ2-7; 9 bases are a match to TRBD1. Germline loops: CDR1 SGHKS, CDR2 YYEKEE (reference sequence). V lost 3 bases and J lost 6; bases outside the gene matches: 7. The length of the CDR3 is 14 residues. The CDR3 protein is CASSSLPTGGEQYV. The CDR3 coding sequence is TGTGCCAGCAGCTCCCTACCGACAGGGGGCGAGCAGTACGTC.

In this sample, this clone turned up once. J is TRBJ2-7 and V is TRBV5-5, with D tentatively TRBD1 (5 bases). The V end was cut by 4 bases, the J end by 2 bases, with 19 bases between. The germline V gene encodes CDR1 SGHKS and CDR2 YYEKEE (reference sequence). This CDR3 is built from 16 residues. The CDR3: CASSPTGSTATYEQYF. CDR3 coding DNA: TGTGCCAGCAGCCCCACAGGCAGTACAGCAACCTACGAGCAGTACTTC.

The J gene is TRBJ1-2, the V gene TRBV11-2; D is perhaps TRBD1 (5 bases). With 5 bases removed from V and 8 bases from J, the gap between germline ends came to 18 bases. Germline loops: CDR1 SGHAT, CDR2 FQNNGV. The CDR3 is made up of 14 amino acids. The CDR3 DNA reads as TGTGCCAGCAGCCTTAACACCGGGGCCGGGGGCTACACCTTC. Protein: CASSLNTGAGGYTF.

This clone has just one count. This chain uses TRBV11-1 with TRBJ1-1, with 9 bases fitting TRBD1. The CDR3 has 14 residues. With 5 bases clipped from V and 4 bases from J, the junction kept 5 bases outside the gene matches. Germline V gene data show CDR1 as SGHAT and CDR2 as FQDESV (reference sequence). CDR3: CASSTRQGGTEAFF. The CDR3 bases are TGTGCCAGCAGCACGAGACAGGGGGGCACTGAAGCTTTCTTT.

The gene calls are TRBV7-9 and TRBJ1-1; D unresolved. The germline gives CDR1 SEHNR, CDR2 FQNEAQ (reference sequence). The CDR3 is 14 residues long. The V and J ends lost 4 bases and 1 base respectively, with 10 bases between them. CDR3 amino acids: CASSWEHRNTEAFF. The CDR3 nucleotides read TGTGCCAGCAGCTGGGAACACCGGAACACTGAAGCTTTCTTT. Full variable domain (outside the CDR3, taken from reference TRBV7-9 and TRBJ1-1): DTGVSQNPRHKITKRGQNVTFRCDPISEHNRLYWYRQTLGQGPEFLTYFQNEAQLEKSRLLSDRFSAERPKGSFSTLEIQRTEQGDSAMYLCASSWEHRNTEAFFGQGTRLTVV.

The chain employs TRBV19 and TRBJ1-2; D not certain. This CDR3 comprises 14 residues. The V gene lost 4 bases and the J gene lost 7 bases, with 16 bases spanning the gap. Per the germline V gene, CDR1 is LNHDA and CDR2 is SQIVND (reference sequence). CDR3 DNA: TGTGCCAGTAGTAGTCGGACGGGCCGCGGTGGCTACACCTTC. It codes for CASSSRTGRGGYTF.

This chain uses TRBV5-1 with TRBJ1-2; D ambiguous. This CDR3 comprises 13 residues. V lost 3 bases to trimming and J lost 8 bases, with 14 bases between them. CDR1 SGHRS and CDR2 YFSETQ come from the germline V gene. CDR3 coding DNA: TGCGCCAGCAGCTCCGATCAAACGGGCGGCTACACCTTC. It encodes CASSSDQTGGYTF.

The gene calls are TRBV27 and TRBJ1-1; no firm D call. Trimming removed 6 bases at V and 0 bases at J, with 14 bases between. From germline, CDR1 is MNHEY and CDR2 SMNVEV (reference sequence). This CDR3 is built from 15 residues. CDR3 sequence: CASRTRSAVNTEAFF. The DNA of the CDR3 is TGTGCCAGCAGAACCAGATCGGCCGTGAACACTGAAGCTTTCTTT.

The chain is built from TRBV9 and TRBJ1-1, with D unresolved. The germline V gene has CDR1 SGDLS and CDR2 YYNGEE. V was shortened by 0 bases and J by 7 bases, with 13 bases between the two germline ends. The length of the CDR3 is 14 residues. The DNA for the CDR3 is TGTGCCAGCAGCGTAGGAGTAGTCGTTGGTGAAGCTTTCTTT. Translated, it gives CASSVGVVVGEAFF.

The chain joins TRBV19 to TRBJ2-5; D might be TRBD2 (7 bases). The CDR3 runs to 16 residues. Deletions cut 4 bases from V and 5 bases from J, with 20 bases between. CDR1 and CDR2 (germline): LNHDA, SQIVND (reference sequence). Here the CDR3 reads CASSTRGGGGAETQYF. In DNA form, the CDR3 reads TGTGCCAGTAGTACAAGAGGGGGAGGGGGTGCCGAGACCCAGTACTTC. The variable domain in full, with the rest retrieved from reference TRBV19 and TRBJ2-5, is DGGITQSPKYLFRKEGQNVTLSCEQNLNHDAMYWYRQDPGQGLRLIYYSQIVNDFQKGDIAEGYSVSREKKESFPLTVTSAQKNPTAFYLCASSTRGGGGAETQYFGPGTRLLVL.

This chain joins TRBV7-8 and TRBJ2-5, with D hard to call. Between the trimmed V and J ends, which lost 7 bases and 1 base, there was a span of 16 bases. Germline V gives CDR1 SGHVS, CDR2 FQNEAQ. The CDR3 loop spans 15 amino acids. DNA of the CDR3: TGTGCCAGCAACCCCACCAACTTGGGCCAAGAGACCCAGTACTTC. The encoded protein is CASNPTNLGQETQYF.

This clone was seen more than once but under ten times. The V and J genes are TRBV20-1 and TRBJ1-2; D may be TRBD1 (6 bases). This CDR3 has 13 amino acids. The germline V gene encodes CDR1 DFQATT and CDR2 SNEGSKA (reference sequence). Trimming removed 3 bases at V and 7 bases at J, with 15 bases between. The DNA for the CDR3 is TGCAGTGCTAGTAATGGGGGCGCGGGTGGCTACACCTTC. Its protein product is CSASNGGAGGYTF.

The sample holds a few counts of this clone. The chain carries TRBV6-4 and TRBJ2-1; weak D call: TRBD2 (6 bases). The CDR3 runs 16 residues. Germline CDR1 MRHNA, CDR2 SNTAGT. V was clipped by 2 bases and J by 9 bases, with 20 bases between them. The CDR3 DNA is TGTGCCAGCAGTGACCGCGGGGCTAGTAATTCCGGTGAGCAGTTCTTC. This encodes CASSDRGASNSGEQFF.

The V and J genes are TRBV5-1 and TRBJ2-2, with 9 bases lining up with TRBD1. There are 16 residues in the CDR3. Germline CDR1 and CDR2: SGHRS and YFSETQ. V shed 0 bases, J shed 3 bases, and the junction held 3 bases outside the gene matches. The CDR3 spells CASSLAGTGYTGELFF. The CDR3 coding sequence is TGCGCCAGCAGCTTGGCCGGGACAGGGTACACCGGGGAGCTGTTTTTT. Together with reference TRBV5-1 and TRBJ2-2, the CDR3 gives the full variable domain: KAGVTQTPRYLIKTRGQQVTLSCSPISGHRSVSWYQQTPGQGLQFLFEYFSETQRNKGNFPGRFSGRQFSNSRSEMNVSTLELGDSALYLCASSLAGTGYTGELFFGEGSRLTVL.

V and J are TRBV6-5 and TRBJ1-2, with 10 bases lining up with TRBD1. The CDR3 runs to 13 residues. Germline V gene data show CDR1 as MNHEY and CDR2 as SVGAGI. The V segment lost 8 bases and the J segment 7 bases; nucleotides outside the gene matches: 7. The CDR3 spells CASQDRGVGGYTF. The CDR3 region has the DNA TGTGCCAGCCAGGACAGGGGGGTAGGTGGCTACACCTTC.

This sequence joins TRBV6-5 and TRBJ1-1; 11 nucleotides match TRBD1. The CDR3 sequence is 15 residues long. With 6 bases clipped from V and 7 bases from J, the junction kept 10 bases outside the gene matches. Germline CDR1 and CDR2: MNHEY and SVGAGI. DNA for the CDR3: TGTGCCAGCAGCTCTGCCGGGACAGGGGGTCTTGAAGCTTTCTTT. Protein sequence: CASSSAGTGGLEAFF.

The chain joins TRBV6-5 to TRBJ2-1, with a tentative D call TRBD2 (6 bases). Germline loops: CDR1 MNHEY, CDR2 SVGAGI. V lost 11 bases and J 9 bases, leaving 26 bases between the germline ends. The CDR3 is made up of 15 amino acids. The CDR3 DNA is TGTGCCTGCCGAGACCCGGGACGATGGAGGGGTGAGCAGTTCTTC. It specifies CACRDPGRWRGEQFF.